Listed below are T cell receptor beta chains from one sample, sequenced in a study of post-analysis software for immune sequencing data. TCRdb fed the PCR reads into MiXCR, producing one record per CDR3 protein. The sample has under 200,000 distinct CDR3 sequences, over 25% seen once. Sequencing input: blood. Receptors originate from a girl aged 2-17 years with multiple sclerosis. Each CDR3 is given with its conserved first and last residue. D genes are given only for firm matches. Clone size, where shown, is once, few, many, or a class for clones that have expanded.

j_gene	v_gene	abundance	d_gene	CDR3nt	CDR3aa
TRBJ2-1	TRBV20-1	few	.	TGCAGTGCTAGACTCGGGAGTTGGACCTACAATGAGCAGTTCTTC	CSARLGSWTYNEQFF
TRBJ1-2	TRBV25-1	few	.	TGTGCCAGCAGTGAATCGGGCAGGACCGTAACCTTC	CASSESGRTVTF
TRBJ1-2	TRBV7-2	.	.	TGTGCCAGCAGCTTAGGTGTGCGGACCTATGGCTACACCTTC	CASSLGVRTYGYTF
TRBJ2-7	TRBV7-2	.	.	TGTGCCAGCAGCTTGACTACGACGATCACCTACGAGCAGTACTTC	CASSLTTTITYEQYF
TRBJ2-1	TRBV6-5	many	.	TGTGCCAGCAGTTACTCCGGAGGGGGCGCCCACAATGAGCAGTTCTTC	CASSYSGGGAHNEQFF
TRBJ1-2	TRBV19	.	TRBD1	TGTGCCAGTAGTGGTGGACAGGGGGGGCCTAACTATGGCTACACCTTC	CASSGGQGGPNYGYTF
TRBJ2-1	TRBV28	.	.	TGTGCCAGCAGACCCTTTCTAGGTCGCAATGAGCAGTTCTTC	CASRPFLGRNEQFF
TRBJ1-4	TRBV6-5	few	TRBD1	TGTGCCAGCAGTCTCGACAGGGGAGGTACTGAAAAACTGTTTTTT	CASSLDRGGTEKLFF
TRBJ2-3	TRBV11-2	many	TRBD2	TGTGCCAGCAGCCAATTTAGCGGGGGGCGGGATACGCAGTATTTT	CASSQFSGGRDTQYF
TRBJ2-1	TRBV2	few	.	TGTGCCAGCACCCTGGACTCTTACAATGAGCAGTTCTTC	CASTLDSYNEQFF
TRBJ1-5	TRBV29-1	many	TRBD1	TGCAGCGTTGGGACAGGCTCTCATCAGCCCCAGCATTTT	CSVGTGSHQPQHF
TRBJ2-3	TRBV7-9	few	TRBD2	TGTGCCAGCAGCCCGAGCCCGGCTAGCGGAGCCACAGATACGCAGTATTTT	CASSPSPASGATDTQYF
TRBJ2-7	TRBV29-1	.	TRBD2	TGCAGCGGAACGAAAGCGGGAGGCAAATACGAGCAGTACTTC	CSGTKAGGKYEQYF
TRBJ1-2	TRBV18	.	.	TGTGCCAGCTCACCAGGGGACTCGCGGGGCCACACCTTC	CASSPGDSRGHTF
TRBJ2-6	TRBV5-1	many	.	TGCGCCAGCAGCTTTAAGGGGTCTGGGGCCAACGTCCTGACTTTC	CASSFKGSGANVLTF
TRBJ1-1	TRBV10-3	many	TRBD1	TGTGCCATCAGTGAGGGACAGGGGTACACTGAAGCTTTCTTT	CAISEGQGYTEAFF